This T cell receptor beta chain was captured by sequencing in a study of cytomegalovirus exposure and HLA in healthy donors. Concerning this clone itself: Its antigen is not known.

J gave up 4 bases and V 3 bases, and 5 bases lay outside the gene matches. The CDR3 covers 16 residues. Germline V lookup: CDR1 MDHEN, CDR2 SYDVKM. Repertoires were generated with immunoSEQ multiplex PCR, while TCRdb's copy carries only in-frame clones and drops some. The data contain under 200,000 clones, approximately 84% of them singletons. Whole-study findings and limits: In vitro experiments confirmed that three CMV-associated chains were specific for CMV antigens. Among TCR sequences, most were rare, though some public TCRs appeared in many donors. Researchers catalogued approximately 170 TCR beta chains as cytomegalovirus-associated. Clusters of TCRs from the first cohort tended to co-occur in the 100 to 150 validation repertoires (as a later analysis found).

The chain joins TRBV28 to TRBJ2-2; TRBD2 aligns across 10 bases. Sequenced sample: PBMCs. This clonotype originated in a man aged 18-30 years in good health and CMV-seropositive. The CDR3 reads CASSLPSGSGTGELFF. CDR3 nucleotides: TGTGCCAGCAGTTTGCCTAGCGGGAGTGGCACCGGGGAGCTGTTTTTT.